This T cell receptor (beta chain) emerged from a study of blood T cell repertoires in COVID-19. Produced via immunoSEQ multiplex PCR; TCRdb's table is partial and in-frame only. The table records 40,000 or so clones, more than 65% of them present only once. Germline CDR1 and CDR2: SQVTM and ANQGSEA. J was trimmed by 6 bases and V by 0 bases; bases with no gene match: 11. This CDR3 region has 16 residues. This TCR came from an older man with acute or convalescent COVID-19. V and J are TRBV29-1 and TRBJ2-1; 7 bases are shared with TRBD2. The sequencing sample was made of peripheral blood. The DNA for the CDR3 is TGCAGCGTTGAAGATTGGGCTAGCGGAGGACTCAATGAGCAGTTCTTC. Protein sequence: CSVEDWASGGLNEQFF.